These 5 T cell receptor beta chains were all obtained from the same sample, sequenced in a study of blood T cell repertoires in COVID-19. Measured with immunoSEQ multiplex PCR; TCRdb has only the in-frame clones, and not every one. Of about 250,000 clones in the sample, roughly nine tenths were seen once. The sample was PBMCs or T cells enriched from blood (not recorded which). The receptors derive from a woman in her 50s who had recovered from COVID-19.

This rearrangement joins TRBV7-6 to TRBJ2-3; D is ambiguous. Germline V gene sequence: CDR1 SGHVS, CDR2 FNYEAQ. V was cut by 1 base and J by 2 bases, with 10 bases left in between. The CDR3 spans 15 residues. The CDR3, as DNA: TGTGCCAGCAGCTTAGGGGCTCAGGCCACAGATACGCAGTATTTT. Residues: CASSLGAQATDTQYF.

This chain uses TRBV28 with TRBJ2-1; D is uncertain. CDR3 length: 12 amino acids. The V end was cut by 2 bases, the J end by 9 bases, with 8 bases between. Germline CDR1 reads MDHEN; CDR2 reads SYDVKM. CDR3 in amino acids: CASSLVATEQFF. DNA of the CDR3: TGTGCCAGCAGTTTAGTAGCAACTGAGCAGTTCTTC.

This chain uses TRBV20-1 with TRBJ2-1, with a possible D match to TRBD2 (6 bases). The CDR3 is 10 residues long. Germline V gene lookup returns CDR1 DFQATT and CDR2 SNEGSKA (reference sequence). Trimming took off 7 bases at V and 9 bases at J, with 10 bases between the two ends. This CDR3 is CSGSRGEQFF. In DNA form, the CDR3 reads TGCAGTGGTTCGCGGGGTGAGCAGTTCTTC.

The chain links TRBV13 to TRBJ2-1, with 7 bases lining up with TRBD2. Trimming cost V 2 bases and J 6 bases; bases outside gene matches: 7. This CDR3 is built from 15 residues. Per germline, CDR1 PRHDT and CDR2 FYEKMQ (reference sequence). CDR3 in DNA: TGTGCCAGCAGCTTAAAGCGGGAAGGATCCAATGAGCAGTTCTTC. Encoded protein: CASSLKREGSNEQFF. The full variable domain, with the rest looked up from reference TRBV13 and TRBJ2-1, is AAGVIQSPRHLIKEKRETATLKCYPIPRHDTVYWYQQGPGQDPQFLISFYEKMQSDKGSIPDRFSAQQFSDYHSELNMSSLELGDSALYFCASSLKREGSNEQFFGPGTRLTVL.

The CDR3 reads CASSFGGLWNQPQHF. In DNA form, the CDR3 reads TGCGCCAGCAGCTTTGGTGGCCTTTGGAATCAGCCCCAGCATTTT. V usage is TRBV5-1 and J usage is TRBJ1-5; D uncertain. This CDR3 comprises 15 residues. CDR1 SGHRS and CDR2 YFSETQ come from the germline V gene. Deletions cut 2 bases from V and 4 bases from J, with 13 bases between.